Below, 22 T cell receptor beta chains from the same sample are listed, as sequenced in a study of cytomegalovirus exposure and HLA in healthy donors. The PCR made use of 60 Vbeta and 13 Jbeta primers. Produced via immunoSEQ multiplex PCR; TCRdb's table is partial and in-frame only. This table has over 150,000 clones, roughly 84% appearing once. Sequencing was performed on PBMCs. These TCRs come from a girl less than two years old in good health and CMV-seronegative.

The V call is TRBV27, the J call TRBJ1-4; no firm D call. Trimming took 8 bases from V and 6 from J, leaving 13 bases between them. The CDR3 runs 13 residues. The germline CDR1 and CDR2 sequences are MNHEY and SMNVEV (reference sequence). The CDR3 loop is CASGYRGHEKLFF. CDR3 sequence (DNA): TGTGCCAGCGGATATAGAGGGCATGAAAAACTGTTTTTT.

This clone appeared once. This chain uses TRBV18 with TRBJ2-5, with a tentative D call TRBD2 (6 bases). TRBJ2-7 matches the DNA end more closely, so the J call is doubtful. CDR1 is KGHSH, CDR2 LQKENI, per germline. This CDR3 comprises 17 residues. The CDR3 region is CASSLNLNSGSSYEQYF. The CDR3 coding sequence is TGTGCCAGCTCACTAAACCTTAATAGCGGCAGCTCCTACGAGCAGTACTTC.

This sequence joins TRBV30 and TRBJ2-3, with no clear D. This CDR3 has 15 amino acids. Per the germline V gene, CDR1 is GTSNPN and CDR2 is SVGIG (reference sequence). The V end was cut by 2 bases, the J end by 0 bases, with 12 bases between. The CDR3 DNA follows: TGTGCCTGGAGTCGCCGAGGAGCTAGCACAGATACGCAGTATTTT. Its protein product is CAWSRRGASTDTQYF.

The genes are TRBV30 and TRBJ1-4; possible D gene TRBD1, 5 bases. This CDR3 region has 14 residues. V was trimmed by 2 bases and J by 8 bases, leaving 15 bases between them. CDR1 is GTSNPN and CDR2 is SVGIG in the germline V gene (reference sequence). CDR3 nucleotides: TGTGCCTGGAGTCAAAATTCAGGGTACGAAAAACTGTTTTTT. This translates into CAWSQNSGYEKLFF.

CDR3 sequence reads: CASGPAGHSYNEQFF. The CDR3 DNA reads as TGTGCCAGCGGGCCCGCGGGGCACTCCTACAATGAGCAGTTCTTC. This chain connects TRBV6-5 to TRBJ2-1, with D possibly matching TRBD2 (6 bases). The CDR3 has 15 amino acids. V was cut by 8 bases and J by 0 bases, with 14 bases left in between. CDR1 is MNHEY and CDR2 is SVGAGI in the germline V gene.

The V and J genes are TRBV10-3 and TRBJ2-1, with 11 positions matching TRBD2. This CDR3 contains 14 residues. CDR1 ENHRY and CDR2 SYGVKD come from the germline V gene. With 7 bases clipped from V and 9 bases from J, the junction kept 8 bases outside the gene matches. CDR3 in amino acids: CAITRSGGEGEQFF. In nucleotides, the CDR3 is TGTGCCATCACCCGTAGCGGGGGGGAGGGTGAGCAGTTCTTC.

V usage is TRBV5-1 and J usage is TRBJ2-7; D call uncertain. CDR1 SGHRS and CDR2 YFSETQ come from the germline V gene. The CDR3 covers 14 residues. The V and J ends lost 4 bases and 6 bases respectively, with 17 bases between them. This CDR3 reads CASSSSTREIEQYF. The DNA for the CDR3 is TGCGCCAGCAGCAGTAGTACCCGTGAGATCGAGCAGTACTTC.

The chain has TRBV5-1 and TRBJ2-7; TRBD2 matches 11 bases. The V gene end was trimmed by 3 bases and the J gene end by 7 bases; junction bases not matched to a gene: 6. The CDR3 runs to 14 residues. Germline-derived CDR1 and CDR2 are SGHRS and YFSETQ. CDR3 sequence (DNA): TGCGCCAGCAGCTCACTAGCGGGAGTGGGTGAGCAGTACTTC. It encodes CASSSLAGVGEQYF.

This chain uses TRBV6-1 with TRBJ2-3, with D hard to call. In germline, CDR1 is MNHNS, CDR2 SASEGT. V was clipped by 1 base and J by 6 bases, with 11 bases between them. This CDR3 has 14 residues. Here the CDR3 reads CASSEVGRFDTQYF. CDR3 in DNA: TGTGCCAGCAGTGAAGTCGGCAGGTTTGATACGCAGTATTTT.

The chain uses TRBV5-1 and TRBJ2-4, with D possibly being TRBD2 (6 bases). Deletions cut 0 bases from V and 4 bases from J, with 17 bases between. CDR1 is SGHRS and CDR2 is YFSETQ in the germline V gene. CDR3 length equals 17 residues. CDR3 bases: TGCGCCAGCAGCTTGGCCAGGGTCGGGGGAACAAAAAACATTCAGTACTTC. It yields the protein CASSLARVGGTKNIQYF.

The sample holds one count of this clone. Germline and junction disagree at one end, which may indicate a read error. The rearrangement joins TRBV5-3 to TRBJ2-5; D ambiguous. TRBV5-3 is noted as an ORF with a role that remains uncertain. This CDR3 is 14 amino acids long. CDR3 in amino acids: CARSFSPSGEAQYF. In nucleotides, the CDR3 is TGTGCCAGAAGCTTCTCCCCGTCTGGAGAGGCCCAGTACTTC.

A few counts support this clone. J is TRBJ1-1 and V is TRBV7-8; 11 positions match TRBD1. Germline trimming cut 0 bases from V and 5 bases from J; bases unmatched to any gene: 14. This CDR3 comprises 19 residues. The germline CDR1 and CDR2 sequences are SGHVS and FQNEAQ. This CDR3 reads CASSLAGQGGTPTGTEAFF. In DNA, the CDR3 is TGTGCCAGCAGCTTAGCGGGACAGGGGGGAACTCCAACGGGGACTGAAGCTTTCTTT.

This clone was seen a single time. The V and J genes are TRBV29-1 and TRBJ1-1; D remains ambiguous. The germline V and J ends were trimmed by 4 bases and 0 bases, with 12 bases remaining between them. The CDR3 spans 14 residues. From germline, CDR1 is SQVTM and CDR2 ANQGSEA. As DNA, the CDR3 is TGCAGCGTTGTGGGCAGAATCCTGAACACTGAAGCTTTCTTT. This encodes CSVVGRILNTEAFF.

The rearrangement joins TRBV5-1 to TRBJ2-3; TRBD2 matches 9 bases. Germline V CDR1 and CDR2: SGHRS, YFSETQ. The V segment lost 4 bases and the J segment 3 bases; nucleotides outside the gene matches: 15. This CDR3 is built from 18 residues. CDR3 loop: CASSGRVGLAWTTDTQYF. DNA of the CDR3: TGCGCCAGCAGCGGCCGGGTCGGACTAGCGTGGACGACAGATACGCAGTATTTT.

The chain joins TRBV7-3 to TRBJ1-1; possible D gene TRBD1, 5 bases. This CDR3 has 12 residues. Germline loops: CDR1 SGHTA, CDR2 FQGTGA. V gave up 5 bases and J gave up 10 bases, with 14 bases separating them. The CDR3 spells CASSNTDRVAFF. The CDR3 coding sequence is TGTGCCAGCAGCAACACCGACAGAGTAGCTTTCTTT.

This chain links TRBV5-6 with TRBJ1-1, with TRBD1 as a possible D gene (5 bases). Looked up from germline, CDR1 is SGHDT and CDR2 is YYEEEE. V lost 1 base to trimming and J lost 1 base, with 17 bases between them. The CDR3 length is 17 residues. The CDR3 reads CASSLLSRGWGNTEAFF. The DNA for the CDR3 is TGTGCCAGCAGCTTGCTCTCAAGGGGATGGGGGAACACTGAAGCTTTCTTT.

The chain uses TRBV28 and TRBJ1-2; D is ambiguous. The CDR3 has 14 residues. The V gene lost 7 bases and the J gene lost 2 bases, with 14 bases spanning the gap. The germline V gene has CDR1 MDHEN and CDR2 SYDVKM. The CDR3 reads CASKSAGWNYGYTF. In DNA form, the CDR3 reads TGTGCCAGCAAATCGGCAGGTTGGAACTATGGCTACACCTTC.

This chain uses TRBV5-1 with TRBJ1-4; 11 positions match TRBD1. Germline V CDR1 and CDR2: SGHRS, YFSETQ. The CDR3 runs to 15 residues. V shed 0 bases and J 7 bases; nucleotides not matched to a gene: 2. The CDR3 loop is CASSLGGQGVEKLFF. Here the CDR3 DNA reads TGCGCCAGCAGCTTGGGGGGACAGGGGGTTGAAAAACTGTTTTTT.

The chain couples TRBV27 to TRBJ2-5, with TRBD1 matching over 8 bases. From germline, CDR1 is MNHEY and CDR2 SMNVEV (reference sequence). The V gene end was trimmed by 6 bases and the J gene end by 5 bases; junction bases not matched to a gene: 14. This CDR3 has 16 residues. CDR3 protein: CASSPGGATGEETQYF. In DNA form, the CDR3 reads TGTGCCAGCAGCCCCGGGGGAGCGACAGGGGAGGAGACCCAGTACTTC.

This clone was seen more than once but under ten times. The V gene is TRBV30, the J gene TRBJ1-4, with TRBD1 matching over 8 bases. With 4 bases clipped from V and 4 bases from J, the junction kept 11 bases outside the gene matches. This CDR3 spans 16 amino acids. Germline lookup yields CDR1 GTSNPN and CDR2 SVGIG (reference sequence). CDR3 nucleotide sequence: TGTGCCTGGACCAAAGGGACAGGACCTTTTAATGAAAAACTGTTTTTT. This codes for CAWTKGTGPFNEKLFF.

The gene calls are TRBV2 and TRBJ2-5, with a weak D call TRBD2 (5 bases). There are 15 residues in the CDR3. Per germline, CDR1 SNHLY and CDR2 FYNNEI. V was cut by 3 bases and J by 5 bases, with 16 bases left in between. Here the CDR3 reads CASSDSHRPGETQYF. Written as DNA, the CDR3 is TGTGCCAGCAGTGATTCTCATCGCCCGGGGGAGACCCAGTACTTC.

The chain links TRBV5-1 to TRBJ2-7; possibly TRBD1 for D (7 bases). Trimming removed 0 bases from V and 3 bases from J, with 13 bases in between. The germline gives CDR1 SGHRS, CDR2 YFSETQ. CDR3 length: 15 amino acids. The CDR3 DNA reads as TGCGCCAGCAGCTTGGGGAGGGACAGCAGCTACGAGCAGTACTTC. It specifies CASSLGRDSSYEQYF. The variable domain in full, with the rest retrieved from reference TRBV5-1 and TRBJ2-7, is KAGVTQTPRYLIKTRGQQVTLSCSPISGHRSVSWYQQTPGQGLQFLFEYFSETQRNKGNFPGRFSGRQFSNSRSEMNVSTLELGDSALYLCASSLGRDSSYEQYFGPGTRLTVT.